This TCR beta chain originates from a study of shared clonotypes between healthy human individuals. Background on the study: Each donor's CD4 naive and CD4 memory cells filled three plates apiece, CD8 naive two, and CD8 memory one. Broader study findings: Sharing across four donors was highest in naive CD4 (around 5%) and lowest in memory CD8 (approximately 0.4%). An anticipated effect of sequencing depth on clonotype sharing among donors was recognized.

This clone was recorded a few times. Its antigen is unknown. Between the trimmed V and J ends, which lost 3 bases and 7 bases, there was a span of 10 bases. CDR3 length equals 13 residues. CDR1 and CDR2 from the germline V gene are KGHSH and LQKENI. The method was immunoSEQ multiplex PCR; TCRdb's version includes in-frame clones alone and lacks a portion of them. The sample has about 1.1 million clones, roughly 80% seen once. The source of this sequence is a man aged 18 to 29 in good health. Some clones in this sample may be carry-over from other donors' samples. This chain joins TRBV18 and TRBJ1-5; D perhaps matches TRBD1 (5 bases). Specimen: memory CD4+ T cells from PBMCs. Subset here: CD45RA-negative fraction. As DNA, the CDR3 is TGTGCCAGCTCACCGCAGGGTGAACAGCCCCAGCATTTT. It encodes CASSPQGEQPQHF.